This is a list of T cell receptor beta chains from one sample in a study of cytomegalovirus exposure and HLA in healthy donors. Sequenced by immunoSEQ multiplex PCR; TCRdb stores in-frame clones only, minus some. Among 150,000 to 250,000 clones listed, 82% were seen once. The sequencing sample was made of PBMCs. The receptors here all came from a boy between 2 and 10 years old in good health and CMV-seronegative. CDR3s include the opening cysteine and the closing phenylalanine or tryptophan. The D gene is left open where the match is weak. Size is omitted from some rows. Given values are once, few, many or a class for expanded clones.

d_call j_call v_call clone_size cdr3_nt cdr3_aa
TRBD2 TRBJ2-3 TRBV15 - TGTGCCACCAGCAGAGTCCGCGGGGGGGGGATAGATACGCAGTATTTT CATSRVRGGGIDTQYF
- TRBJ1-3 TRBV4-2 - TGTGCCAGCAGCCAAGCTCTAGTGAGACGTAATGGAAACACCATATATTTT CASSQALVRRNGNTIYF
TRBD2 TRBJ2-3 TRBV2 once TGTGCCAGCAGTGATGGAGCGGGGGGTGGAGATACGCAGTATTTT CASSDGAGGGDTQYF
TRBD1 TRBJ1-1 TRBV19 - TGTGCCAGTAGTAACCGGGACAGGGAGGATGAAGCTTTCTTT CASSNRDREDEAFF
TRBD1 TRBJ1-2 TRBV7-2 - TGTGCCAGCAGCTCCGCGGCCGGGACAGTGAACTATGGCTACACCTTC CASSSAAGTVNYGYTF
TRBD1 TRBJ1-6 TRBV19 once TGTGCCAGTAGTTCCGGACAGGGGAATTCACCCCTCCACTTT CASSSGQGNSPLHF
TRBD1 TRBJ2-1 TRBV5-6 - TGTGCCAGCAGCCGTGTTACAGGGGGCGAGCAGTTCTTC CASSRVTGGEQFF
TRBD1 TRBJ1-5 TRBV27 - TGTGCCAGCGGTTTTCCGGGACAGACGAATCAGCCCCAGCATTTT CASGFPGQTNQPQHF
TRBD2 TRBJ2-3 TRBV7-3 few TGTGCCAGCAGCTCCCGGCTAGCGGGGGGGCCCGATACGCAGTATTTT CASSSRLAGGPDTQYF
TRBD1 TRBJ2-1 TRBV7-6 - TGTGCCAGCAGCCCGAAGGACAGGGTGGGATACAATGAGCAGTTCTTC CASSPKDRVGYNEQFF
- TRBJ1-6 TRBV10-1 - TGCGCCAGCAGTGATCCAGGGCAGGCAGGGCATTCACCCCTCCACTTT CASSDPGQAGHSPLHF
TRBD1 TRBJ2-2 TRBV6-1 once TGTGCCGGGGCGGGACAGGTATACACCGGGGAGCTGTTTTTT CAGAGQVYTGELFF
- TRBJ1-1 TRBV13 - TGTGCCAGCAGCTTAGGGCGGAAGAACACTGAAGCTTTCTTT CASSLGRKNTEAFF
- TRBJ1-5 TRBV2 - TGTGCCAGCAGTGAAGCTAGGGGCAGGGGATTTCAGCCCCAGCATTTT CASSEARGRGFQPQHF
- TRBJ2-6 TRBV6-9 - TGTGCCAGCAGTTATAGGGGCAGGCTCCACTCTGGGGCCAACGTCCTGACTTTC CASSYRGRLHSGANVLTF
- TRBJ2-3 TRBV9 - TGTGCCAGCAGCGTATCATCCGGGACAAGTAGCACAGATACGCAGTATTTT CASSVSSGTSSTDTQYF
TRBD1 TRBJ2-7 TRBV4-1 - TGCGCCAGCAGCCAAGAAGGGACAGGGTTTGATATGGAGCAGTACTTC CASSQEGTGFDMEQYF
- TRBJ1-6 TRBV7-2 few TGTGCCAGCAGCTTAATCGGTTGGAATTCACCCCTCCACTTT CASSLIGWNSPLHF
- TRBJ1-4 TRBV6-6 - TGTGCCAGCAGCATGACAGGAGATCGGGAAAAACTGTTTTTT CASSMTGDREKLFF
TRBD1 TRBJ1-2 TRBV6-5 - TGTGCCAGCAGTCGGACAGGGGATGGCTACACCTTC CASSRTGDGYTF
TRBD1 TRBJ2-5 TRBV5-8 few TGTGCCAGCAGCTACGGGACAGCCCAAGAGACCCAGTACTTC CASSYGTAQETQYF
- TRBJ1-1 TRBV5-5 once TGTGCCAGCAGCTTCACGGGGGGCTCTAACACTGAAGCTTTCTTT CASSFTGGSNTEAFF
TRBD1 TRBJ2-2 TRBV7-2 few TGTGCCAGCAGCCTCTTACAGGGGACCGGGGAGCTGTTTTTT CASSLLQGTGELFF
TRBD1 TRBJ1-1 TRBV19 - TGTGCCAGTAGTACACGACAGGGGGCGGGCACTGAAGCTTTCTTT CASSTRQGAGTEAFF
TRBD2 TRBJ2-5 TRBV7-6 few TGTGCCAGCAAACGAGCGGGGGGCAACCAAGAGACCCAGTACTTC CASKRAGGNQETQYF
TRBD1 TRBJ2-1 TRBV29-1 - TGCAGCGTTGGGACAGGGGGGACCAATGAGCAGTTCTTC CSVGTGGTNEQFF